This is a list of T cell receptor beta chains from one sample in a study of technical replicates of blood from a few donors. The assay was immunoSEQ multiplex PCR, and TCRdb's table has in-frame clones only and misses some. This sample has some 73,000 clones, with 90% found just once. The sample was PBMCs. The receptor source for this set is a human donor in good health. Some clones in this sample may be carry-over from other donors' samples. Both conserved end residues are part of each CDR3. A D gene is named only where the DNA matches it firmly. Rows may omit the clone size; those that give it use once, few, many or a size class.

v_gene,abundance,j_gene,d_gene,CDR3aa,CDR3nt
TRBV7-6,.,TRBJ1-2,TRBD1,CASSLADRGYGYTF,TGTGCCAGCAGCTTAGCGGACAGGGGGTATGGCTACACCTTC
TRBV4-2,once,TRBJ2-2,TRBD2,CASSRTTSGSVGELFF,TGTGCCAGCAGCCGGACCACTAGCGGGAGCGTTGGGGAGCTGTTTTTT
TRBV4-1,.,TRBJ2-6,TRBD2,CASSYSARGSGANVLTF,TGCGCCAGCAGCTACTCCGCGCGGGGGTCTGGGGCCAACGTCCTGACTTTC
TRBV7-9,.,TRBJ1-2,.,CATTSTANYGYTF,TGTGCCACCACTTCGACAGCTAACTATGGCTACACCTTC
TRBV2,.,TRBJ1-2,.,CAKISNTASGYGYTF,TGTGCCAAAATATCAAACACCGCCTCGGGCTATGGCTACACCTTC
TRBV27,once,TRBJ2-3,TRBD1,CASSLAGGTQYF,TGTGCCAGCAGTTTAGCAGGGGGTACGCAGTATTTT
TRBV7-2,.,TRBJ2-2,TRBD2,CASSLGTSGSTGELFF,TGTGCCAGCAGCTTGGGGACTAGCGGGAGCACCGGGGAGCTGTTTTTT
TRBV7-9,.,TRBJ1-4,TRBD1,CASSSQGAGEKLFF,TGTGCCAGCAGCTCACAGGGGGCTGGGGAAAAACTGTTTTTT
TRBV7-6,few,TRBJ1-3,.,CASSLAGYGSGNTIYF,TGTGCCAGCAGCTTAGCCGGGTATGGCTCTGGAAACACCATATATTTT
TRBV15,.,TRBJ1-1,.,CATSRDYAGNTEAFF,TGTGCCACCAGCAGAGATTACGCAGGAAACACTGAAGCTTTCTTT
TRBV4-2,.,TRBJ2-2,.,CASSHLRSFTGELFF,TGTGCCAGCAGCCACCTTAGAAGTTTCACCGGGGAGCTGTTTTTT
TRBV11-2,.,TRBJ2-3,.,CASSRLGTIGDTQYF,TGTGCCAGCAGTCGTCTGGGGACAATAGGAGATACGCAGTATTTT
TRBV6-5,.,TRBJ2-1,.,CAREGAPLSNEQFF,TGTGCCCGGGAGGGGGCACCTTTATCCAATGAGCAGTTCTTC
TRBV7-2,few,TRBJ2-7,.,CASRRNGLYEQYF,TGTGCCAGCAGACGTAATGGACTTTACGAGCAGTACTTC
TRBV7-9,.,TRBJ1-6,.,CANAPWVGNSPLHF,TGTGCCAACGCACCCTGGGTCGGGAATTCACCCCTCCACTTT
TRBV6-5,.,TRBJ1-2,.,CASSYSVSGYGYTF,TGTGCCAGCAGTTACTCGGTGAGCGGCTATGGCTACACCTTC
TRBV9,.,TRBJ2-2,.,CASRQGSVTGELFF,TGTGCCAGCAGACAGGGTTCGGTCACCGGGGAGCTGTTTTTT
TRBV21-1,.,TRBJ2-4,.,CASNAGQTTKNIQYF,TGTGCCAGCAACGCAGGACAGACTACCAAAAACATTCAGTACTTC
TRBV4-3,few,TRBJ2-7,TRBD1,CASSQGDRGSSYEQYF,TGCGCCAGCAGCCAAGGGGACAGGGGGAGCTCCTACGAGCAGTACTTC
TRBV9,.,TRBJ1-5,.,CASSANTGNQPQHF,TGTGCCAGCAGCGCCAATACAGGCAATCAGCCCCAGCATTTT
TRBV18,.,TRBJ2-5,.,CASSPDRTPYQETQYF,TGTGCCAGCTCACCCGACAGGACACCCTACCAAGAGACCCAGTACTTC
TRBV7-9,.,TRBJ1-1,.,CASSRPGTEAFF,TGTGCCAGCAGCCGTCCAGGGACTGAAGCTTTCTTT
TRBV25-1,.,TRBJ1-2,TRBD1,CASSERQGHGYTF,TGTGCCAGCAGTGAAAGACAGGGACATGGCTACACCTTC
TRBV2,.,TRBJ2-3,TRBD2,CASSRSGGLAGESLRRNTQYF,TGTGCCAGCAGTCGATCGGGGGGACTAGCGGGAGAGTCCTTAAGAAGGAATACGCAGTATTTT
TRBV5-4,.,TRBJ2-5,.,CASSLVDNQETQYF,TGTGCCAGCAGCTTGGTGGACAACCAAGAGACCCAGTACTTC
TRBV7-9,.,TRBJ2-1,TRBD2,CASSFPDLVASGGRRFF,TGTGCCAGCAGCTTCCCTGACCTTGTGGCTAGCGGGGGAAGGCGGTTCTTC
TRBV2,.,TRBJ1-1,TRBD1,CASSTTDRGRDTEAFF,TGTGCCAGCAGTACCACTGACAGGGGAAGGGACACTGAAGCTTTCTTT
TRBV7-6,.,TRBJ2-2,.,CASSLREGTGELFF,TGTGCCAGCAGCTTACGGGAAGGCACCGGGGAGCTGTTTTTT
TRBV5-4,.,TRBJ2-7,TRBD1,CASSPGGAASYEQYF,TGTGCCAGCAGTCCAGGGGGCGCGGCATCCTACGAGCAGTACTTC
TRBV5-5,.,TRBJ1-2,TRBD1,CASSRTGAAGGYTF,TGTGCCAGCAGCCGAACAGGGGCCGCCGGGGGCTACACCTTC
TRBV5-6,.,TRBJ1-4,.,CASSHTGETNEKLFF,TGTGCCAGCAGTCACACGGGGGAAACTAATGAAAAACTGTTTTTT
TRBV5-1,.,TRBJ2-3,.,CASSPGVDTQYF,TGCGCCAGCAGCCCGGGAGTAGATACGCAGTATTTT
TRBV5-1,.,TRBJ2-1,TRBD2,CASSLMGGLYNEQFF,TGCGCCAGCAGCTTGATGGGAGGGCTGTACAATGAGCAGTTCTTC
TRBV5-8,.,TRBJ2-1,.,CASSLGTLRGEQFF,TGTGCCAGCAGCCTAGGGACTCTTCGGGGGGAGCAGTTCTTC
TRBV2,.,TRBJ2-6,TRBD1,CASRPGQGASGANVLTF,TGTGCCAGCAGGCCGGGACAGGGGGCCTCTGGGGCCAACGTCCTGACTTTC
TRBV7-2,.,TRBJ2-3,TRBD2,CASSLAWGGMSTDTQYF,TGTGCCAGCAGCTTAGCGTGGGGGGGGATGAGCACAGATACGCAGTATTTT
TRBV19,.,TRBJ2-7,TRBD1,CASSLGQGEIYEQYF,TGTGCCAGTAGTCTCGGACAGGGTGAAATCTACGAGCAGTACTTC
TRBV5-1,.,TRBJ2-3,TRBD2,CASHRTSGDTDTQYF,TGCGCCAGCCACCGGACTAGCGGGGACACAGATACGCAGTATTTT
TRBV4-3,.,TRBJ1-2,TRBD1,CASSQDEETGDYGYTF,TGCGCCAGCAGCCAAGATGAAGAGACAGGGGACTATGGCTACACCTTC
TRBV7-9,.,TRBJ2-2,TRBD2,CASSRTSGGLNTGELFF,TGTGCCAGCAGCAGGACTAGCGGGGGTTTAAACACCGGGGAGCTGTTTTTT
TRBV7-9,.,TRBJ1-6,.,CASSGGENSPLHF,TGTGCCAGCTCGGGGGGTGAGAATTCACCCCTCCACTTT
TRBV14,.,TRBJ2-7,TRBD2,CASSQGWASGSYEQYF,TGTGCCAGCAGCCAAGGTTGGGCTAGCGGGAGTTACGAGCAGTACTTC
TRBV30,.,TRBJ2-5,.,CAWTGGETQYF,TGTGCCTGGACCGGAGGGGAGACCCAGTACTTC
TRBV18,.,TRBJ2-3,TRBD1,CASSPPPGQGAMRTDTQYF,TGTGCCAGCTCACCACCCCCGGGACAGGGGGCCATGCGCACAGATACGCAGTATTTT
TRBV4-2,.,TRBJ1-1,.,CASSHPDKNTEAFF,TGTGCCAGCAGCCACCCCGACAAGAACACTGAAGCTTTCTTT
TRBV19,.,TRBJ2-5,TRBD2,CATSGTRKETQYF,TGTGCCACCTCCGGGACTAGGAAAGAGACCCAGTACTTC